Included here is one T cell receptor (beta chain) sequence, with context. TCRdb keeps only in-frame clones here, not all; method: immunoSEQ multiplex PCR. The sample carries approximately 70,000 clones, 94% recorded once. This sample stems from a study of cytomegalovirus exposure and HLA in healthy donors. This sequence was found in a woman younger than 35 in good health and CMV-seronegative. Source material: PBMCs.

CDR3 DNA sequence: TGTGCCAGCAGCCCTGAGATCAGGGGGCGGAACAATGAGCAGTTCTTC. Translated: CASSPEIRGRNNEQFF. This chain uses TRBV13 with TRBJ2-1, with 8 bases fitting TRBD1. Germline V lookup: CDR1 PRHDT, CDR2 FYEKMQ (reference sequence). The trim removed 5 bases at V and 5 bases at J, leaving 11 bases unmatched. The CDR3 has 16 residues.